One and the same sample provided the 28 T cell receptor beta chains below, sequenced in a study of shared clonotypes between healthy human individuals. Using immunoSEQ multiplex PCR, the repertoire was profiled, and TCRdb retains in-frame clones only, with some absent. The table lists 2 million to 2.5 million clones, about 95% of them singletons, with around 1.1% in the top ten. As defined, naive CD8 cells were CD45RO-negative and positively selected for CCR7, with terminally differentiated effector memory CD45RA+ cells excluded. The sequenced material came from naive CD8+ T cells sorted from blood. The source of these receptors is a man aged 18-30 years in good health.

In the case of this clone: Other DNA sequences in this sample translate to the same CDR3. This chain links TRBV5-8 with TRBJ2-3, with D perhaps given as TRBD1 or TRBD2 (6 bases each). Trimming took off 0 bases at V and 3 bases at J, with 11 bases between the two ends. Germline V gives CDR1 SGHTS, CDR2 YDEGEE. The CDR3 totals 15 residues. CDR3: CASSLGGASTDTQYF. In nucleotides, the CDR3 is TGTGCCAGCAGCTTGGGGGGGGCGTCGACAGATACGCAGTATTTT. Filled out from reference TRBV5-8 and TRBJ2-3, the complete variable domain reads EAGVTQSPTHLIKTRGQQATLRCSPISGHTSVYWYQQALGLGLQFLLWYDEGEERNRGNFPPRFSGRQFPNYSSELNVNALELEDSALYLCASSLGGASTDTQYFGPGTRLTVL.

Note on this clone: This same CDR3 is encoded by further DNA sequences in the sample. The chain uses TRBV9 and TRBJ1-5; D ambiguous. The V end was cut by 2 bases, the J end by 1 base, with 4 bases between. CDR3 length equals 13 residues. Germline assignment: CDR1 SGDLS and CDR2 YYNGEE. For the CDR3, the DNA is TGTGCCAGCAGCGTTAACAGCAATCAGCCCCAGCATTTT. Protein sequence: CASSVNSNQPQHF.

The chain employs TRBV5-3 and TRBJ1-6; 10 bases match TRBD1. TRBV5-3 is known as an ORF, though its function is uncertain. V was clipped by 3 bases and J by 0 bases; unmatched bases: 15. This CDR3 has 21 amino acids. The CDR3 protein is CARSSPGQGKPQSSYNSPLHF. CDR3 nucleotide sequence: TGTGCCAGAAGCTCGCCGGGACAGGGGAAACCCCAGAGCTCCTATAATTCACCCCTCCACTTT.

The chain carries TRBV10-3 and TRBJ2-1; D gene unclear. Germline V gene lookup returns CDR1 ENHRY and CDR2 SYGVKD. Trimming pared 3 bases from V and 2 bases from J, leaving 8 bases between. This CDR3 has 14 residues. The CDR3 nucleotides are TGTGCCATCAGTGACCTCGCCACCTACAATGAGCAGTTCTTC. Encoded protein: CAISDLATYNEQFF.

The CDR3 DNA is TGTGCCAGCAGCTTAGGGGACAGGGGGGTTTACGAGCAGTACTTC. Its translation is CASSLGDRGVYEQYF. This chain uses TRBV7-6 with TRBJ2-7, with TRBD1 matching 11 bases. V trimming: 1 base; J trimming: 4 bases; junction bases outside the gene matches: 3. Germline lookup yields CDR1 SGHVS and CDR2 FNYEAQ. The CDR3 spans 15 residues.

This chain connects TRBV7-6 to TRBJ2-1, with D possibly being TRBD2 (6 bases). The germline CDR1 and CDR2 sequences are SGHVS and FNYEAQ. This CDR3 spans 17 amino acids. V dropped 7 bases and J dropped 3 bases, with 22 bases sitting between them. The CDR3 DNA follows: TGTGCCAGCAACGAAGGACTGGCGGGAACCATCTACAATGAGCAGTTCTTC. It yields the protein CASNEGLAGTIYNEQFF.

As regards this clone: A read error may produce the germline difference seen at one junction end. Other DNA sequences in this specimen translate into the identical CDR3. The chain recombines TRBV7-3 with TRBJ1-1, with D tentatively TRBD1 (5 bases). This CDR3 region has 13 residues. Germline V CDR1 and CDR2: SGHTA, FQGTGA. This CDR3 reads CASSLTGNTEAFF. In nucleotides, the CDR3 is TGTGCCAGCAGCCTAACAGGGAACACTGAAGCTTTCTTT.

The chain links TRBV7-9 to TRBJ1-1; D gene ambiguous. The CDR3 consists of 10 residues. Germline V CDR1 and CDR2: SEHNR, FQNEAQ (reference sequence). With 5 bases removed from V and 11 bases from J, the gap between germline ends came to 9 bases. CDR3 nucleotides: TGTGCCAGCAGCCTGCCGGGGGCTTTCTTT. It translates to CASSLPGAFF.

This chain links TRBV4-3 with TRBJ2-1; TRBD2 agrees at 8 bases. The CDR3 has 17 residues. V gave up 4 bases and J gave up 0 bases; unmatched junction bases: 8. CDR1 LGHNA and CDR2 YSLEER come from the germline V gene. CDR3 sequence: CASSRILAEDSYNEQFF. CDR3 sequence (DNA): TGCGCCAGCAGCCGAATACTAGCGGAAGACTCCTACAATGAGCAGTTCTTC.

This CDR3 is CASSESRTYEQYF. CDR3 nucleotide sequence: TGCGCCAGCAGTGAGTCTAGAACCTACGAGCAGTACTTC. This sequence joins TRBV10-1 and TRBJ2-7, with D uncertain. The V end was cut by 0 bases, the J end by 2 bases, with 5 bases between. The CDR3 consists of 13 residues. The germline V gene has CDR1 WNHNN and CDR2 SYGVQD (reference sequence).

The V gene is TRBV5-6, the J gene TRBJ2-7; 10 bases match TRBD2. Germline loops: CDR1 SGHDT, CDR2 YYEEEE. CDR3 length equals 16 residues. Germline trimming cut 4 bases from V and 0 bases from J; bases unmatched to any gene: 7. CDR3 in DNA: TGTGCCAGCAGCCCCCTAGCGGGAGCCCCCTCCTACGAGCAGTACTTC. This encodes CASSPLAGAPSYEQYF. The whole variable domain, remainder taken from reference TRBV5-6 and TRBJ2-7, is DAGVTQSPTHLIKTRGQQVTLRCSPKSGHDTVSWYQQALGQGPQFIFQYYEEEERQRGNFPDRFSGHQFPNYSSELNVNALLLGDSALYLCASSPLAGAPSYEQYFGPGTRLTVT.

V usage is TRBV30 and J usage is TRBJ1-1; 10 positions agree with TRBD1. The CDR3 length is 14 residues. Trimming cost V 4 bases and J 3 bases; bases outside gene matches: 5. Germline CDR1 GTSNPN, CDR2 SVGIG (reference sequence). The CDR3 spells CAWTQGQGDTEAFF. The DNA of the CDR3 is TGTGCCTGGACCCAAGGACAGGGGGACACTGAAGCTTTCTTT.

Remarks on this clone: Other DNA sequences of this sample code for an identical CDR3. The gene calls are TRBV19 and TRBJ1-1; D ambiguous. The CDR3 contains 14 residues. V gave up 5 bases and J gave up 1 base, with 11 bases separating them. The V gene's germline CDR1 is LNHDA and CDR2 SQIVND (reference sequence). CDR3 in amino acids: CASSSRTANTEAFF. In DNA form, the CDR3 reads TGTGCCAGTAGTTCGCGGACGGCGAACACTGAAGCTTTCTTT. Full variable domain (missing parts from reference TRBV19 and TRBJ1-1): DGGITQSPKYLFRKEGQNVTLSCEQNLNHDAMYWYRQDPGQGLRLIYYSQIVNDFQKGDIAEGYSVSREKKESFPLTVTSAQKNPTAFYLCASSSRTANTEAFFGQGTRLTVV.

The V and J genes are TRBV7-2 and TRBJ2-5, with 13 bases lining up with TRBD2. V shed 0 bases and J 4 bases; nucleotides not matched to a gene: 11. The CDR3 extends over 19 amino acids. Germline assignment: CDR1 SGHTA and CDR2 FQGNSA. The CDR3 loop is CASSLARLAGGRSGETQYF. For the CDR3, the DNA is TGTGCCAGCAGCTTAGCGCGACTAGCGGGAGGAAGATCAGGAGAGACCCAGTACTTC.

V gene TRBV27 combines with J gene TRBJ2-2; D tentatively reads TRBD1 or TRBD2 (6 bases each). Trimming took 6 bases from V and 5 from J, leaving 13 bases between them. This CDR3 comprises 14 residues. The germline gives CDR1 MNHEY, CDR2 SMNVEV (reference sequence). This CDR3 is CASSWGAETGELFF. CDR3 in DNA: TGTGCCAGCAGCTGGGGGGCAGAAACCGGGGAGCTGTTTTTT.

This rearrangement joins TRBV9 to TRBJ2-2; 8 nucleotides match TRBD1. V was pared by 3 bases and J by 6 bases, with 4 bases of the junction left unmatched. Germline loops: CDR1 SGDLS, CDR2 YYNGEE. The CDR3 length is 14 residues. This CDR3 is CASSARQGPGELFF. The CDR3 DNA reads TGTGCCAGCAGCGCCCGACAGGGGCCCGGGGAGCTGTTTTTT.

This clone showed up just once. The chain is built from TRBV4-1 and TRBJ2-2; possibly TRBD1 for D (6 bases). Germline V lookup: CDR1 MGHRA, CDR2 YSYEKL. The CDR3 is made up of 13 amino acids. With 9 bases removed from V and 5 bases from J, the gap between germline ends came to 13 bases. In DNA form, the CDR3 reads TGCGCCAGTGCGTTCAGGGGAACCGGGGAGCTGTTTTTT. Translating it yields CASAFRGTGELFF.

In regard to this clone: Additional DNA sequences in this sample encode the identical CDR3. The chain uses TRBV4-1 and TRBJ2-7; 7 bases fit TRBD1. Germline V gene sequence: CDR1 MGHRA, CDR2 YSYEKL. The CDR3 consists of 13 residues. The junction had 1 base not matched to a gene; V was cut back by 3 bases and J by 2 bases. This CDR3 is CASSQTGPYEQYF. DNA of the CDR3: TGCGCCAGCAGCCAGACAGGGCCCTACGAGCAGTACTTC.

The genes are TRBV5-1 and TRBJ2-7; D gene ambiguous. V was clipped by 1 base and J by 2 bases, with 7 bases between them. Germline loops: CDR1 SGHRS, CDR2 YFSETQ. There are 13 residues in the CDR3. CDR3 region: CASSLFPAYEQYF. The CDR3 DNA reads as TGCGCCAGCAGCTTGTTCCCTGCCTACGAGCAGTACTTC.

This chain uses TRBV2 with TRBJ1-5; a possible D gene is TRBD1 (5 bases). Germline V CDR1 and CDR2: SNHLY, FYNNEI. Deletions cut 4 bases from V and 5 bases from J, with 15 bases between. CDR3 length equals 15 residues. The CDR3 DNA sequence: TGTGCCAGCAGTGTTCAAGGGACCCAGTATCAGCCCCAGCATTTT. This codes for CASSVQGTQYQPQHF.

This rearrangement joins TRBV27 to TRBJ1-5; 10 bases agree with TRBD1. J was trimmed by 9 bases and V by 6 bases; bases with no gene match: 11. Per germline, CDR1 MNHEY and CDR2 SMNVEV (reference sequence). CDR3 length: 15 residues. The CDR3 protein is CASRAPGQGLRPQHF. CDR3 coding DNA: TGTGCCAGCAGAGCCCCGGGACAGGGGCTCAGGCCCCAGCATTTT.

Note on this clone: Distinct nucleotide sequences in the sample also encode this CDR3. V is TRBV28 and J is TRBJ2-7, with D possibly TRBD2 on 6 matching bases. The germline gives CDR1 MDHEN, CDR2 SYDVKM. There are 14 residues in the CDR3. Trimming stripped 3 bases from V and 2 bases from J, with 11 bases between. CDR3 amino acids: CASSFPGGTYEQYF. CDR3 in DNA: TGTGCCAGCAGTTTTCCCGGGGGTACCTACGAGCAGTACTTC.

The CDR3 loop reads CASSLSRGTEAFF. The CDR3 nucleotides are TGTGCCAGCAGCTTGTCGCGGGGAACTGAAGCTTTCTTT. This rearrangement joins TRBV5-4 to TRBJ1-1, with unresolved D. V was pared by 1 base and J by 5 bases, with 9 bases between. CDR1 SGHNT and CDR2 YYREEE come from the germline V gene (reference sequence). The CDR3 has 13 residues.

This clone was counted a single time. The chain employs TRBV4-1 and TRBJ2-7, with D tentatively TRBD1 (5 bases). The V gene's germline CDR1 is MGHRA and CDR2 YSYEKL. The CDR3 runs to 17 residues. V lost 0 bases to trimming and J lost 0 bases, with 15 bases between them. In DNA form, the CDR3 reads TGCGCCAGCAGCCAAGATCTGGGGCCGCCTGGCTCCTACGAGCAGTACTTC. It encodes CASSQDLGPPGSYEQYF.

This clone has only one observation. DNA of the CDR3: TGTGCCAGCAGCCCCTGGGCGGGAACTTCTAACGAGCAGTACTTC. Amino acid sequence: CASSPWAGTSNEQYF. V usage is TRBV27 and J usage is TRBJ2-7; maybe TRBD2 (6 bases). Germline V gives CDR1 MNHEY, CDR2 SMNVEV (reference sequence). With 6 bases removed from V and 5 bases from J, the gap between germline ends came to 20 bases. CDR3 size: 15 residues.

CDR3 amino acids: CASSQYQGNQPQHF. In nucleotides, the CDR3 is TGCGCCAGCAGCCAATATCAGGGGAATCAGCCCCAGCATTTT. The chain combines TRBV4-1 with TRBJ1-5; tentative D call: TRBD1 (6 bases). With 2 bases removed from V and 4 bases from J, the gap between germline ends came to 9 bases. The CDR3 spans 14 residues. Germline CDR1 reads MGHRA; CDR2 reads YSYEKL.

The genes are TRBV13 and TRBJ2-7; the D gene is possibly TRBD2 (5 bases). The CDR3 is 14 amino acids. Between the trimmed V and J ends, which lost 1 base and 0 bases, there was a span of 7 bases. The germline CDR1 and CDR2 sequences are PRHDT and FYEKMQ (reference sequence). The CDR3 DNA sequence: TGTGCCAGCAGCTTAGCCGAGGGCTCCTACGAGCAGTACTTC. Amino acid sequence: CASSLAEGSYEQYF.

V and J are TRBV7-8 and TRBJ2-7; 7 bases agree with TRBD1. Germline CDR1 is SGHVS and CDR2 is FQNEAQ. The V segment lost 8 bases and the J segment 5 bases; nucleotides outside the gene matches: 15. The CDR3 spans 15 residues. The CDR3 loop is CASGSQGEFEDEQYF. CDR3 in DNA: TGTGCCAGCGGTTCTCAGGGGGAGTTCGAGGACGAGCAGTACTTC.